Sequencing of this T cell receptor (beta chain) was carried out in a study of T cells expressing NK-cell markers. Findings of the study overall: It is unclear if expanded NKG2C-expressing clones target HCMV antigens.

CDR3 size: 13 residues. From germline, CDR1 is MNHNS and CDR2 SASEGT. TCRdb re-called the 5' RACE reads, yielding one record per CDR3 amino acid sequence without DNA. Here the sample table reports about 430,000 distinct CDR3 sequences. As for this clonotype: Its antigen is undetermined.

This TCR derives from a woman aged 50 to 60 in good health. The specimen sequenced was blood T cells: a sorted CD56 or NKG2C T cell subset, CD4+ or CD8+ T cells, or bulk PBMC T cells (not recorded which). The chain links TRBV6-1 to TRBJ1-3; TCRdb's D call of TRBD1 is untestable without DNA. This CDR3 is CAKERAGGNTIYF.